Sequencing of this TCR beta chain was carried out in a study of T cells in Graves' hyperthyroidism and ophthalmopathy. The germline V and J ends were trimmed by 4 bases and 3 bases, with 22 bases remaining between them. CDR3 length equals 17 residues. Per germline, CDR1 LGHDT and CDR2 YNNKEL (reference sequence). Exclusions: uncontrolled infection, other autoimmune disease, pregnancy, lactation. This clonotype has ten or more counts. Amplified regions were TCR beta CDR3 sequences from RNA transcripts. An initial round of RT-PCR targeting the TCR CDR3 relied on the HTBI primer set. TCRdb re-analysed the multiplex PCR reads in MiXCR, keeping a single row per CDR3 protein. The data hold approximately 320,000 distinct CDR3 sequences, with around 17% observed a single time.

The sequence came from a man aged 25-45 years with Graves' hyperthyroidism. Sequencing used blood. V usage is TRBV3-1 and J usage is TRBJ2-7; the D is unclear. The CDR3: CASSPNPTAPSYYEQYF. The DNA of the CDR3 is TGTGCCAGCAGCCCCAACCCCACAGCGCCCTCCTACTACGAGCAGTACTTC.